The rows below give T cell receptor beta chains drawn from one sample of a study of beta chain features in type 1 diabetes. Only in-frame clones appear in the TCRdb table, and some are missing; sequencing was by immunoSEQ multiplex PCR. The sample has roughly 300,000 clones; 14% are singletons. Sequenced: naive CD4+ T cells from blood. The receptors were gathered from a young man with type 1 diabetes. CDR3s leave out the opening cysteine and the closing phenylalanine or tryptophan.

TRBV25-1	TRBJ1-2	ASSEAGADYGYT
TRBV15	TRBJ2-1	ATSRQGVNNEQF
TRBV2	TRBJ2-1	ACCEGQGLGEQF
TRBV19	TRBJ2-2	ASSLWTGGKLF
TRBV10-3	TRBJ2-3	AISPGTSSTDTQY
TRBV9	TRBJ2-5	ASSATSYQETQY
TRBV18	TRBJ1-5	ASSPTTGFSNQPQH
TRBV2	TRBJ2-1	ASRGTSRDPYNEQF
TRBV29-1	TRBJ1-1	SVGETGGTEAF
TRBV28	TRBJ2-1	ASSFASGAYNEQF
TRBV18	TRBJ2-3	ASSRDLRTDTQY
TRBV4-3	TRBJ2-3	ASSQDAAGISTDTQY
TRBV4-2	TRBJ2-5	ASSSLARAQETQY
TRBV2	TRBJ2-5	ASSEYGRETQY
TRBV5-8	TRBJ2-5	ASSQSGTGPQETQY
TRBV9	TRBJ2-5	ASSVVGLPQETQY
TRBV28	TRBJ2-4	ASSVAEFAKNIQY
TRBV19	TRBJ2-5	ASSMSVEETQY
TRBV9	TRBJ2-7	ASSGRDRDTYEQY
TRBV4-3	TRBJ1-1	ASSQDLGRGAF
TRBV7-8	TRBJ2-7	ASSLARGSSYEQY
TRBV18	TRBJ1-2	ASSYGQGDGYT
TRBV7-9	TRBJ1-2	ASSSRDTYGYT
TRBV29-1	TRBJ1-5	SVRDSPNQPQH
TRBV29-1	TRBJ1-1	SVDSDTEAF
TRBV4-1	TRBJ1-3	ASSQARISGNTIY
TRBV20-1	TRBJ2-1	SASENEQF
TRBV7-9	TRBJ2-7	ASSLRGATSYEQY
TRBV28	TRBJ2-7	ASSEGGIYEQY
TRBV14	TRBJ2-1	ASSHLWTSGRGYNEQF
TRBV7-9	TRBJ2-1	ASSRDRYNEQF
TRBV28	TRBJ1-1	ASRVDLENTEAF
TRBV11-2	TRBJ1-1	ASSLELGGTEAF
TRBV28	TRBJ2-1	ASSLRTSGTPSYNEQF
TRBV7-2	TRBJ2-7	ASGGTGEHEQY
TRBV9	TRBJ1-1	ASSVEGTGNTEAF
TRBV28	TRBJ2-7	ASSPSDRARYEQY
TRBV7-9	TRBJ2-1	ASSLLAGGVNEQF
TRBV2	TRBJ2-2	ASYETGVTGELF
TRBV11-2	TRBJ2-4	ASSQGQAGNIQY
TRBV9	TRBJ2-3	ASSWGGGNTDTQY
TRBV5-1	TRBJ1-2	ASSPLTQLYGYT
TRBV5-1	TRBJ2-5	ASSIQGEEETQY
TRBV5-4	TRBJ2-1	ASSLDSGRGNEQF
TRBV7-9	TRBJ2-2	ASSFSANTGELF